This T cell receptor (beta chain) was profiled in a study of cytomegalovirus exposure and HLA in healthy donors. The study, taken as a whole, reports: Trimming of TCR beta V- and J-genes showed a link, identified in a later analysis, to a missense DCLRE1C variant.

The primer mix had 60 Vbeta and 13 Jbeta primers. The method was immunoSEQ multiplex PCR; TCRdb's version includes in-frame clones alone and lacks a portion of them. Of 150,000 to 200,000 clones in the sample, about 69% are singletons; the top ten hold 2.9%. From germline, CDR1 is SEHNR and CDR2 FQNEAQ (reference sequence). This CDR3 is built from 14 residues. The V end was cut by 1 base, the J end by 0 bases, with 4 bases between. Of note for this clone: Its specificity is unknown.

The sequenced sample consisted of PBMCs. V and J are TRBV7-9 and TRBJ1-5; D unresolved. The source of this sequence is a male donor in good health and CMV-seronegative. The CDR3 sequence is CASSLDSSNQPQHF. CDR3 nucleotides: TGTGCCAGCAGCTTAGACAGTAGCAATCAGCCCCAGCATTTT.